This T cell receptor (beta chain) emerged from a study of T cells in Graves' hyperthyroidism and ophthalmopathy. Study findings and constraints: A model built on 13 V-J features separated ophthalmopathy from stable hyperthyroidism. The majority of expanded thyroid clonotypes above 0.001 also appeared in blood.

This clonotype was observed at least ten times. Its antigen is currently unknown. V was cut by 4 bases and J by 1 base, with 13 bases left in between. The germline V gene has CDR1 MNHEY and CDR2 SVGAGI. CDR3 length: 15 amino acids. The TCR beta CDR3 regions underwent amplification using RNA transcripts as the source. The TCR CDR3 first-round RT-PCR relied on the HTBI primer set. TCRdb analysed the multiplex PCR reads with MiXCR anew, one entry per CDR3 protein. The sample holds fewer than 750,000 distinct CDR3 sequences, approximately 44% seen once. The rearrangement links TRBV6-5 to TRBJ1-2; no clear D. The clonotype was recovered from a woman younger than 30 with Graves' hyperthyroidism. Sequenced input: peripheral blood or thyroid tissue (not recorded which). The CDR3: CASSSGDGINYGYTF. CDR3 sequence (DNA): TGTGCCAGCAGTTCGGGTGACGGAATTAACTATGGCTACACCTTC.